One sample yielded the 25 T cell receptor beta chains listed below, sequenced in a study of T cells after yellow fever vaccination. TCRdb reprocessed the 5' RACE reads via MiXCR and lists one record per CDR3 protein. The data hold about 370,000 distinct CDR3 sequences, with approximately 10% observed a single time. The source was PBMCs, collected on the day of the first yellow fever vaccination. These receptors all come from a man younger than 35 who received the YFV17D yellow fever vaccine.

This clonotype has at least ten counts. This chain connects TRBV9 to TRBJ2-3, with 11 bases matching TRBD2. The V and J ends lost 2 bases and 1 base, in that order; junction bases with no gene match: 0. Germline CDR1 is SGDLS and CDR2 is YYNGEE. CDR3 size: 15 residues. Here the CDR3 DNA reads TGTGCCAGCAGCGTGACTAGCGGGGGCACAGATACGCAGTATTTT. Amino acid sequence: CASSVTSGGTDTQYF.

The gene calls are TRBV7-9 and TRBJ2-7, with 12 bases identical to TRBD1. Germline trimming cut 5 bases from V and 5 bases from J; bases unmatched to any gene: 10. Germline-derived CDR1 and CDR2 are SEHNR and FQNEAQ (reference sequence). CDR3 size: 16 residues. The CDR3 sequence is CASSPRPGQGAHEQYF. The CDR3 DNA follows: TGTGCCAGCAGCCCCCGCCCGGGACAGGGGGCGCACGAGCAGTACTTC.

This clonotype has a handful of counts. This chain links TRBV7-2 with TRBJ2-5; D unclear. The V end was cut by 2 bases, the J end by 4 bases, with 11 bases between. The length of the CDR3 is 14 residues. CDR1 SGHTA and CDR2 FQGNSA come from the germline V gene. Here the CDR3 DNA reads TGTGCCAGCAGCTTACTAGGGAATGCAGAGACCCAGTACTTC. The encoded protein is CASSLLGNAETQYF.

This rearrangement joins TRBV7-9 to TRBJ1-1; D is uncertain. Trimming pared 4 bases from V and 5 bases from J, leaving 8 bases between. Per the germline V gene, CDR1 is SEHNR and CDR2 is FQNEAQ (reference sequence). This CDR3 spans 12 amino acids. CDR3 coding DNA: TGTGCCAGCAGCTCCTCGATAACTGAAGCTTTCTTT. It translates to CASSSSITEAFF.

The table lists this clonotype with a few counts. The V gene is TRBV7-2, the J gene TRBJ2-2; tentatively, D is TRBD2 (6 bases). Germline lookup yields CDR1 SGHTA and CDR2 FQGNSA. Trimming removed 7 bases from V and 3 bases from J, with 12 bases in between. This CDR3 spans 14 amino acids. The CDR3: CASTLREDTGELFF. DNA of the CDR3: TGTGCCAGCACTCTCAGGGAGGACACCGGGGAGCTGTTTTTT. The full variable domain, in which reference TRBV7-2 and TRBJ2-2 provide the parts outside the CDR3, is GAGVSQSPSNKVTEKGKDVELRCDPISGHTALYWYRQSLGQGLEFLIYFQGNSAPDKSGLPSDRFSAERTGGSVSTLTIQRTQQEDSAVYLCASTLREDTGELFFGEGSRLTVL.

This chain uses TRBV12-3 or TRBV12-4 with TRBJ2-7, with 10 bases identical to TRBD1. V lost 3 bases, J lost 2 bases, and 4 bases stayed unmatched. CDR3 length: 15 amino acids. Here the CDR3 DNA reads TGTGCCAGCAGTTTTCGACAGGGGGCGGCCTACGAGCAGTACGTC. It is translated as CASSFRQGAAYEQYV.

This chain joins TRBV4-1 and TRBJ2-5; 8 bases line up with TRBD2. J gave up 4 bases and V 4 bases, and 11 bases lay outside the gene matches. The CDR3 runs 16 residues. From germline, CDR1 is MGHRA and CDR2 YSYEKL. Here the CDR3 DNA reads TGCGCCAGCAGCCCCGGTCGGGGGGGGCCAGGAGAGACCCAGTACTTC. It specifies CASSPGRGGPGETQYF.

The rearrangement links TRBV20-1 to TRBJ1-5, with D possibly matching TRBD1 (5 bases). The V end lost 0 bases, the J end lost 6 bases, and 21 bases lay between the germline ends. This CDR3 has 17 residues. Germline V CDR1 and CDR2: DFQATT, SNEGSKA (reference sequence). The CDR3 DNA is TGCAGTGCTAGAGATAAGGGGAGAGTAGCGGGAGGTCAGCCCCAGCATTTT. This sequence encodes CSARDKGRVAGGQPQHF.

This chain links TRBV5-1 with TRBJ2-3; D call uncertain. With 4 bases removed from V and 2 bases from J, the gap between germline ends came to 8 bases. This CDR3 comprises 13 residues. Germline CDR1 is SGHRS and CDR2 is YFSETQ. The CDR3 loop is CASSPAATDTQYF. DNA for the CDR3: TGCGCCAGCAGCCCCGCAGCCACAGATACGCAGTATTTT.

This chain links TRBV6-6 with TRBJ2-1; D not certain. CDR1 and CDR2 (germline): MNHNY, SVGAGI (reference sequence). Trimming cost V 0 bases and J 10 bases, with 4 bases left between them. The CDR3 spans 11 residues. The CDR3 region has the DNA TGTGCCAGCAGTTACTCGTCGGAGCAGTTCTTC. Translated, it gives CASSYSSEQFF.

Only a few counts were recorded for this clonotype. This rearrangement joins TRBV20-1 to TRBJ2-7; tentative D call: TRBD1 (6 bases). The germline CDR1 and CDR2 sequences are DFQATT and SNEGSKA (reference sequence). The germline V and J ends were trimmed by 4 bases and 2 bases, with 18 bases remaining between them. The CDR3 spans 15 residues. The CDR3 is CSANYRDILPYEQYV. The CDR3 region has the DNA TGCAGTGCTAACTACCGGGACATTCTTCCCTACGAGCAGTACGTC.

In its sample, this clonotype was seen a few times. This rearrangement joins TRBV4-1 to TRBJ1-1, with D unresolved. The V gene's germline CDR1 is MGHRA and CDR2 YSYEKL. This CDR3 is 15 amino acids long. Trimming removed 0 bases at V and 0 bases at J, with 8 bases between. The DNA of the CDR3 is TGCGCCAGCAGCCAAGATTTCCTACTGAACACTGAAGCTTTCTTT. It encodes CASSQDFLLNTEAFF.

This clonotype was counted between two and nine times. The chain carries TRBV20-1 and TRBJ2-1; 11 nucleotides match TRBD2. J was trimmed by 2 bases and V by 8 bases; bases with no gene match: 5. Germline V gene lookup returns CDR1 DFQATT and CDR2 SNEGSKA (reference sequence). CDR3 length equals 14 residues. The CDR3 is CSFSGGAPYNEQFF. DNA of the CDR3: TGCAGTTTTAGCGGGGGGGCCCCCTACAATGAGCAGTTCTTC.

This clonotype has at least ten counts. This chain connects TRBV10-3 to TRBJ1-4; D is uncertain. V lost 0 bases, J lost 1 base, and 9 bases lay in between. Germline-derived CDR1 and CDR2 are ENHRY and SYGVKD. The CDR3 extends over 16 amino acids. CDR3 sequence (DNA): TGTGCCATCAGTGAGTCGCGGGTTGGAACTAATGAAAAACTGTTTTTT. This translates into CAISESRVGTNEKLFF.

This clonotype has more than one count but fewer than ten. The V gene is TRBV10-3, the J gene TRBJ2-7; 7 nucleotides agree with TRBD2. Germline loops: CDR1 ENHRY, CDR2 SYGVKD. J gave up 2 bases and V 7 bases, and 11 bases lay outside the gene matches. The CDR3 is 15 residues long. CDR3 amino acids: CAITPQAGPTYEQYF. The CDR3 DNA reads TGTGCCATCACGCCCCAAGCGGGGCCCACCTACGAGCAGTACTTC.

This clonotype was detected ten times or more. This chain links TRBV2 with TRBJ2-3, with D possibly matching TRBD2 (5 bases). CDR3 length equals 13 residues. Trimming removed 3 bases at V and 5 bases at J, with 9 bases between. Germline CDR1 and CDR2: SNHLY and FYNNEI. CDR3 coding DNA: TGTGCCAGCAGTGATGGTGGGAGAGATACGCAGTATTTT. It codes for CASSDGGRDTQYF.

CDR3 nucleotide sequence: TGCGCCACCGGACAGGGGAATGGCTACACCTTC. This encodes CATGQGNGYTF. This chain joins TRBV5-1 and TRBJ1-2; 9 positions agree with TRBD1. There are 11 residues in the CDR3. Germline loops: CDR1 SGHRS, CDR2 YFSETQ. V was pared by 9 bases and J by 6 bases, with 3 bases of the junction left unmatched.

This clonotype turned up a few times. The CDR3: CASSSTSGGANYEQYF. The CDR3 nucleotides read TGCGCCAGCAGCTCGACTAGCGGGGGGGCAAACTACGAGCAGTACTTC. The chain is built from TRBV5-1 and TRBJ2-7, with 14 nucleotides matching TRBD2. The CDR3 covers 16 residues. Germline CDR1 is SGHRS and CDR2 is YFSETQ. With 3 bases clipped from V and 3 bases from J, the junction kept 5 bases outside the gene matches.

This clonotype has a count of ten or more. The V and J genes are TRBV5-4 and TRBJ2-3; D tentatively reads TRBD1 or TRBD2 (5 bases each). The CDR3 is 15 residues long. Trimming took off 2 bases at V and 1 base at J, with 11 bases between the two ends. CDR1 is SGHNT and CDR2 is YYREEE in the germline V gene (reference sequence). Here the CDR3 reads CASSLLGTGTDTQYF. In nucleotides, the CDR3 is TGTGCCAGCAGCTTATTAGGGACCGGCACAGATACGCAGTATTTT. The full variable domain, rest sourced from reference TRBV5-4 and TRBJ2-3, is ETGVTQSPTHLIKTRGQQVTLRCSSQSGHNTVSWYQQALGQGPQFIFQYYREEENGRGNFPPRFSGLQFPNYSSELNVNALELDDSALYLCASSLLGTGTDTQYFGPGTRLTVL.

The chain employs TRBV5-1 and TRBJ2-7; 10 nucleotides line up with TRBD1. V lost 0 bases and J lost 2; bases outside the gene matches: 5. Germline CDR1 SGHRS, CDR2 YFSETQ. CDR3 length equals 16 residues. CDR3 coding DNA: TGCGCCAGCAGCTTGGCCCTAGGACAGGGGGCCTACGAGCAGTACTTC. Translating it yields CASSLALGQGAYEQYF. The full variable domain, in which reference TRBV5-1 and TRBJ2-7 provide the parts outside the CDR3, is KAGVTQTPRYLIKTRGQQVTLSCSPISGHRSVSWYQQTPGQGLQFLFEYFSETQRNKGNFPGRFSGRQFSNSRSEMNVSTLELGDSALYLCASSLALGQGAYEQYFGPGTRLTVT.

This clonotype has more than one count but fewer than ten. The chain couples TRBV20-1 to TRBJ1-3; D not resolved. V gave up 4 bases and J gave up 3 bases, with 13 bases separating them. The CDR3 contains 14 residues. CDR1 is DFQATT, CDR2 SNEGSKA, per germline (reference sequence). The CDR3 region is CSAKARPSGNTIYF. The CDR3 DNA follows: TGCAGTGCTAAGGCCAGGCCCAGTGGAAACACCATATATTTT.

This chain uses TRBV5-1 with TRBJ2-7; weak D call: TRBD1 (7 bases). In germline, CDR1 is SGHRS, CDR2 YFSETQ. The CDR3 contains 14 residues. Trimming removed 0 bases at V and 4 bases at J, with 11 bases between. DNA of the CDR3: TGCGCCAGCAGCTTGGCGACAGGGACTTACGAGCAGTACTTC. It specifies CASSLATGTYEQYF.

V and J are TRBV10-3 and TRBJ1-1, with a tentative D call TRBD1 (6 bases). Germline lookup yields CDR1 ENHRY and CDR2 SYGVKD. V shed 8 bases and J shed 7 bases, with 20 bases lying between them. The CDR3 length is 14 residues. The DNA for the CDR3 is TGTGCCATCGGCCAGGGGTTTGCGTCCCATGAAGCTTTCTTT. It codes for CAIGQGFASHEAFF.

To note about this clonotype: Since the CDR3 does not end with the conserved phenylalanine or tryptophan, this likely comes from a read error. It is unclear where the CDR3 begins or ends on the DNA, so no DNA is shown, and the CDR3 is as TCRdb lists it. V and J are TRBV20-1 and TRBJ2-5. Germline loops: CDR1 DFQATT, CDR2 SNEGSKA (reference sequence). The CDR3 length is 8 residues, termini included. CDR3 amino acids: CSARDPLI.

This clonotype occurred many times. This chain connects TRBV7-3 to TRBJ1-1; D is unclear. Trimming removed 0 bases at V and 3 bases at J, with 8 bases between. Germline CDR1 is SGHTA and CDR2 is FQGTGA. CDR3 length: 14 residues. The CDR3: CASSLTKTHTEAFF. The CDR3 region has the DNA TGTGCCAGCAGCTTAACTAAGACCCACACTGAAGCTTTCTTT.